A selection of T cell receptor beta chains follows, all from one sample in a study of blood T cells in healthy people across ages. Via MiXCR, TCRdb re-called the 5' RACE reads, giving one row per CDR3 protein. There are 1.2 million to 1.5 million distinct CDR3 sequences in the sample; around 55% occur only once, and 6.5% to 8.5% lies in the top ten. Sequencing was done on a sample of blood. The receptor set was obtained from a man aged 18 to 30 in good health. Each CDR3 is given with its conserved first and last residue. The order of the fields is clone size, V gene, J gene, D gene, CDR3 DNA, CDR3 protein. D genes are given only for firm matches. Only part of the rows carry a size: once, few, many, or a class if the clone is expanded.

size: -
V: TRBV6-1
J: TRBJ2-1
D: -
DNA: TGTGCCAGCAGTGGTGCGGGTTTAGAAGGTAGCGATGAGCAGTTCTTC
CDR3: CASSGAGLEGSDEQFF

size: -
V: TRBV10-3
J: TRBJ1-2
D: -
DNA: TGTGCCATCAGCACCCCTACGAGGAATAGAACAGGCTACACCTTC
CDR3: CAISTPTRNRTGYTF

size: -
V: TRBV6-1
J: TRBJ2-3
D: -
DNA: TGTGCCAGCACTCTCGGACTTCCCACAGATACGCAGTATTTT
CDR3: CASTLGLPTDTQYF

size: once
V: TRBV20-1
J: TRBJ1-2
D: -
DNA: TGCAGTGCTAGAGGTTCAGGGCGGGATGGCTACACCTTC
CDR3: CSARGSGRDGYTF

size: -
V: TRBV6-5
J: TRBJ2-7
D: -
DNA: TGTGCCAGCAGTTACTCTTTTCGCTTCGAGCAGTACTTC
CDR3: CASSYSFRFEQYF

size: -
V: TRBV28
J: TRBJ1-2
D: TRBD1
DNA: TGTGCCAGCAGCCGAGCGGGGACAGCGAGCTTCTATGGCTACACCTTC
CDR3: CASSRAGTASFYGYTF

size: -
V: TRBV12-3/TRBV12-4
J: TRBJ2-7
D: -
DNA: TGTGCCAGCAGTTTAGGGGCTAGCAGTCCGTACTTC
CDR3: CASSLGASSPYF

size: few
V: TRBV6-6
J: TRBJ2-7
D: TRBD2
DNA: TGTGCCAGCATTCTCAACCCGGGACTAGCGGGAGTAGAGCAGTACTTC
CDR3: CASILNPGLAGVEQYF

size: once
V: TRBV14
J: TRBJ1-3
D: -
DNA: TGTGCCAGCAGCCAGGGGGGAGCGCCGAGGAACACCATATATTTT
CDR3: CASSQGGAPRNTIYF

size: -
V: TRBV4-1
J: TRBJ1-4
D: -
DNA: TGCGCCAGCAGCCCCCGTTTGTCTCTGGCTAATGAAAAACTGTTTTTT
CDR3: CASSPRLSLANEKLFF

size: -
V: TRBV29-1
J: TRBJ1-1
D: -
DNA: TGCAGCGTAGTAGACAGCTTGAACACTGAAGCTTTCTTT
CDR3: CSVVDSLNTEAFF

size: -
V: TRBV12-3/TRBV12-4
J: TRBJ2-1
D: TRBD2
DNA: TGTGCCAGCAGTGGGAAAAGACTAGCGGGGCAGAATGACAATGAGCAGTTCTTC
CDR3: CASSGKRLAGQNDNEQFF

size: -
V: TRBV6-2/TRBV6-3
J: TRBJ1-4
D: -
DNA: TGTGCCAGCAGCCTCGGTCGACAGGAGAATGAAAAACTGTTTTTT
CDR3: CASSLGRQENEKLFF

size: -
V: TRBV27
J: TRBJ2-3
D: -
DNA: TGTGCCAGCAGCCAATACCTAACTAGCCCAGATACGCAGTATTTT
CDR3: CASSQYLTSPDTQYF

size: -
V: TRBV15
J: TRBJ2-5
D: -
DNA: TGTGCCACCAGCGATACGGGAGGGACAGACGCGTACTTC
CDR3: CATSDTGGTDAYF